This T cell receptor (beta chain) originates from a study of T cells in tuberculosis. Looking at the study overall: Sequenced TCRs come from CD1B-GMM tetramer-binding T cells.

Data came from immunoSEQ multiplex PCR; TCRdb stores just in-frame clones and leaves some out. The sample holds 25,000 to 35,000 clones, 70% to 90% seen once. Trimming pared 3 bases from V and 5 bases from J, leaving 10 bases between. CDR1 LNHDA and CDR2 SQIVND come from the germline V gene (reference sequence). The CDR3 has 13 residues. Time point in this sample: new active TB diagnosis, blood taken before or within 7 days of starting treatment. The V gene is TRBV19, the J gene TRBJ1-2; a possible D gene is TRBD1 (5 bases). This TCR came from an adult with tuberculosis. Sequences were derived from PBMCs, sampled at tuberculosis diagnosis. The CDR3 nucleotides read TGTGCCAGTAGTATCGGACAAGTGTATGGCTACACCTTC. Protein product: CASSIGQVYGYTF.